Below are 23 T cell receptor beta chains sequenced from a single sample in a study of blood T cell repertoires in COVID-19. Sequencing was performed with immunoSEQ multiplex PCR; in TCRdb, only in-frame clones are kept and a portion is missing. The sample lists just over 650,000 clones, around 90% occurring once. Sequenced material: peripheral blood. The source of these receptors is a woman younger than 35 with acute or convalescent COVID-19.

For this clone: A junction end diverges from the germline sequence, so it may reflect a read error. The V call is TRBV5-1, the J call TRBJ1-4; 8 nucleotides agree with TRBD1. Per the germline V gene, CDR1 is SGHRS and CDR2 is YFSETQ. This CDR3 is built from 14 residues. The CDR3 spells CASSLTGGNGKLFF. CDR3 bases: TGCGCCAGCAGCTTAACAGGGGGAAATGGAAAACTGTTTTTT.

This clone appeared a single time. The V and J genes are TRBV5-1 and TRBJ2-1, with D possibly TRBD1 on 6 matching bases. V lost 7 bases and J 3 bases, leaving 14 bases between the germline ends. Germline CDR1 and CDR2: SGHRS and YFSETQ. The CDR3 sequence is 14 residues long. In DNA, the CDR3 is TGCGCCAGCCGGGCCGGGACAAACTACAATGAGCAGTTCTTC. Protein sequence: CASRAGTNYNEQFF.

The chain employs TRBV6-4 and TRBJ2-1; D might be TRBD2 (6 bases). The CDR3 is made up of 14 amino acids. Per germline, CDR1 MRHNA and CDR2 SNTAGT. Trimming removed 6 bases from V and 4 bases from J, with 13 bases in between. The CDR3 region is CASSKEGPYNEQFF. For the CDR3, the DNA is TGTGCCAGCAGCAAGGAGGGACCATACAATGAGCAGTTCTTC.

This CDR3 is CASSPQGSSYEQYF. The DNA of the CDR3 is TGTGCCAGCAGCCCCCAGGGGAGCTCCTACGAGCAGTACTTC. The V and J genes are TRBV7-3 and TRBJ2-7, with TRBD1 as a possible D gene (6 bases). The CDR3 is 14 amino acids. Germline V lookup: CDR1 SGHTA, CDR2 FQGTGA. The V end lost 5 bases, the J end lost 0 bases, and 11 bases lay between the germline ends.

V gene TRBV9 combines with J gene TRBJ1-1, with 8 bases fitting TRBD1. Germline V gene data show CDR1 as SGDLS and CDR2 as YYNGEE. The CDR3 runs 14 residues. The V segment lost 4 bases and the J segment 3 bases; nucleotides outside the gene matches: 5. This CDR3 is CASSPGGADTEAFF. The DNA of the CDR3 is TGTGCCAGCAGCCCAGGGGGCGCAGACACTGAAGCTTTCTTT.

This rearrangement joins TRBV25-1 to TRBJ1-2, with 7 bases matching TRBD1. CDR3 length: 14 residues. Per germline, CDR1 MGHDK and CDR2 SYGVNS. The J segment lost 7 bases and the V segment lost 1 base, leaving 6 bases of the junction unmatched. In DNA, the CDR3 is TGTGCCAGCAGTGAATTAGGGGGCCGGGGTGGCTACACCTTC. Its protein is CASSELGGRGGYTF.

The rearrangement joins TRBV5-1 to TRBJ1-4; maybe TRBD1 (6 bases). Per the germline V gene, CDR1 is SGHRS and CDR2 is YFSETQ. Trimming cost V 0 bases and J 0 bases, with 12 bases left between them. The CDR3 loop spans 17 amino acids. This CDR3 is CASSLGQGITTNEKLFF. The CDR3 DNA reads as TGCGCCAGCAGCTTGGGTCAGGGGATTACAACTAATGAAAAACTGTTTTTT.

The CDR3 loop is CASKERTSANIQYF. CDR3 sequence (DNA): TGTGCCAGCAAGGAACGGACTAGTGCAAACATTCAGTACTTC. The chain recombines TRBV2 with TRBJ2-4, with 7 bases identical to TRBD2. V shed 7 bases and J 6 bases; nucleotides not matched to a gene: 9. The CDR3 sequence is 14 residues long. Germline V gene data show CDR1 as SNHLY and CDR2 as FYNNEI.

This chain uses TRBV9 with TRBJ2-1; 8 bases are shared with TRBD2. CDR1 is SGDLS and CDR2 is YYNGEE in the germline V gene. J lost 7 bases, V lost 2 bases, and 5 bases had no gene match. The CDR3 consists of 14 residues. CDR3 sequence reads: CASSVRGGLNEQFF. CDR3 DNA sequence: TGTGCCAGCAGCGTCCGGGGGGGCCTGAATGAGCAGTTCTTC.

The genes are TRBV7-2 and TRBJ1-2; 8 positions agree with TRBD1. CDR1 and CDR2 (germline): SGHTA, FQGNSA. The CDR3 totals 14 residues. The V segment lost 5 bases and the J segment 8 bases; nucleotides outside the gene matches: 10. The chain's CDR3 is CASSLPLDREGYTF. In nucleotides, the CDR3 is TGTGCCAGCAGCCTCCCCTTGGACAGGGAAGGCTACACCTTC.

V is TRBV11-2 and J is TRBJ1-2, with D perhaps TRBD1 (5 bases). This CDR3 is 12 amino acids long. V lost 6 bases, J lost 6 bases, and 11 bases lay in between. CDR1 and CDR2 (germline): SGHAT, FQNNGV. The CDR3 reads CASRDWGDGYTF. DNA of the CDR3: TGTGCCAGCAGGGACTGGGGGGATGGCTACACCTTC.

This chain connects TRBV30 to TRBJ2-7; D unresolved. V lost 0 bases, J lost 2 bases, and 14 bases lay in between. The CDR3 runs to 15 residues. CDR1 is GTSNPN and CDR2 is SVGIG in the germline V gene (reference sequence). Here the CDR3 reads CAWSVSPENPYEQYF. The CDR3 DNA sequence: TGTGCCTGGAGTGTATCCCCCGAGAACCCCTACGAGCAGTACTTC.

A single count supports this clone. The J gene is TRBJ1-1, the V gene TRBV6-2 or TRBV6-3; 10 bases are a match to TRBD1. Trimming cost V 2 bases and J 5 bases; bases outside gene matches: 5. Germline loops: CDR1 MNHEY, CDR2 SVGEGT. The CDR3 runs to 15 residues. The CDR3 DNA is TGTGCCAGCAGTTACCCTGGACAGGGGGGGACTGAAGCTTTCTTT. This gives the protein CASSYPGQGGTEAFF.

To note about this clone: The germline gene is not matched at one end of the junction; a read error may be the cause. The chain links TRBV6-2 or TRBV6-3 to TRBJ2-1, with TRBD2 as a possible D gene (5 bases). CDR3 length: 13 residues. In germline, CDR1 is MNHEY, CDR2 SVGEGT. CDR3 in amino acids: CASGYRGYNEQFF. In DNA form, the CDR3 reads TGTGCCAGCGGTTACCGGGGTTACAATGAGCAGTTCTTC.

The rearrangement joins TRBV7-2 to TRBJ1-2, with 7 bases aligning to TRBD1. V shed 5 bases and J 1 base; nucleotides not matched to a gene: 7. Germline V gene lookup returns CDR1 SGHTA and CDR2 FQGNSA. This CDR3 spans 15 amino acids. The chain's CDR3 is CASSPQRDSNYGYTF. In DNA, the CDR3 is TGTGCCAGCAGCCCACAAAGGGACAGTAACTATGGCTACACCTTC.

CDR3 residues: CASSLTGEQFF. CDR3 DNA sequence: TGTGCCAGCAGCCTAACAGGGGAGCAGTTCTTC. The chain is built from TRBV11-2 and TRBJ2-1; D perhaps matches TRBD1 (6 bases). V shed 5 bases and J shed 10 bases, with 9 bases lying between them. This CDR3 is 11 amino acids long. Germline CDR1 is SGHAT and CDR2 is FQNNGV.

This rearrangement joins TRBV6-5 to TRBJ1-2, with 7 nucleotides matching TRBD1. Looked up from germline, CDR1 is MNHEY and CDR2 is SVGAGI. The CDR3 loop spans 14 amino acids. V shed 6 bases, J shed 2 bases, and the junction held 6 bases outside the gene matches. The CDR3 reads CASSPQGLNYGYTF. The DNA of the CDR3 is TGTGCCAGCAGCCCACAGGGGCTAAACTATGGCTACACCTTC.

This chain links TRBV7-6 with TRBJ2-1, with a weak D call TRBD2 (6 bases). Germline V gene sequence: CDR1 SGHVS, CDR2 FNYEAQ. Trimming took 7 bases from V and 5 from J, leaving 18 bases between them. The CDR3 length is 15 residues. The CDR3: CASTPGVGENNEQFF. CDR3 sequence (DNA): TGTGCCAGCACCCCGGGGGTTGGGGAAAACAATGAGCAGTTCTTC.

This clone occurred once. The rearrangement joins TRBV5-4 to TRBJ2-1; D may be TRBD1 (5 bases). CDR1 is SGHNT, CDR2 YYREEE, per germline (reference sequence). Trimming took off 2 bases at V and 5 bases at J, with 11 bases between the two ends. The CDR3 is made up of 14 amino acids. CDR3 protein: CASSLQAGNNEQFF. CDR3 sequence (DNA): TGTGCCAGCAGCTTACAAGCAGGGAACAATGAGCAGTTCTTC.

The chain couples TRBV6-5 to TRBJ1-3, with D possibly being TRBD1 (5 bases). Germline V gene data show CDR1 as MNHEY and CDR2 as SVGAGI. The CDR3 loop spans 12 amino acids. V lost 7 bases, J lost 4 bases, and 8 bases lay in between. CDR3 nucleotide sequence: TGTGCCAGCACGTCAGGGGGAAACACCATATATTTT. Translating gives CASTSGGNTIYF.

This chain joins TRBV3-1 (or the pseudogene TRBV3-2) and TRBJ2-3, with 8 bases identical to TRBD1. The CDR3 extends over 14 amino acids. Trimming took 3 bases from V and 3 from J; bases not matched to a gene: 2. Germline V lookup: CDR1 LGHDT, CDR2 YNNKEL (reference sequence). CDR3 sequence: CASSQTGETDTQYF. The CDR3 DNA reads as TGTGCCAGCAGCCAGACAGGGGAGACAGATACGCAGTATTTT.

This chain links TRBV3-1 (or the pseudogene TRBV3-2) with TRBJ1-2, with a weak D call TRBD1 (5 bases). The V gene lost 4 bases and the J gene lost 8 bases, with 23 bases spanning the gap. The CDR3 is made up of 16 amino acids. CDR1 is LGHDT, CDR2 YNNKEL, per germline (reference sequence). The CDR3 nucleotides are TGTGCCAGCAGCCCCCAGGGACTCTGGGGGGTTAAAGGCTACACCTTC. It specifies CASSPQGLWGVKGYTF.

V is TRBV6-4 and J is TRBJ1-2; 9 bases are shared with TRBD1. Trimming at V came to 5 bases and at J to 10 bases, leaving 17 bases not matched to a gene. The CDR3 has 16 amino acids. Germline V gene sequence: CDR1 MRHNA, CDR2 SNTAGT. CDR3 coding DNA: TGTGCCAGCAGTCCCTCCGACGACAGGGGGATAGAGGACTACACCTTC. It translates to CASSPSDDRGIEDYTF.